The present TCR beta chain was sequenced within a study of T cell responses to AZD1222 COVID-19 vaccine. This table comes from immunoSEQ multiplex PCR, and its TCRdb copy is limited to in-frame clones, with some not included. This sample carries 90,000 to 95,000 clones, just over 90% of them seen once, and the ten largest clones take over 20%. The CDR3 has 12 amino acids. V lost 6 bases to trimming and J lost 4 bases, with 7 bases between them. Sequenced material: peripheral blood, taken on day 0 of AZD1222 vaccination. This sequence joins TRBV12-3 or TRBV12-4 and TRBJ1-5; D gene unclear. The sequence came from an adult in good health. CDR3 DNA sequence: TGTGCCAGCAGAATAGGGAATCAGCCCCAGCATTTT. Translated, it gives CASRIGNQPQHF.